A single sample gave rise to the 21 T cell receptor beta chains below, sequenced in a study of cytomegalovirus exposure and HLA in healthy donors. Only in-frame clones appear in the TCRdb table, and some are missing; sequencing was by immunoSEQ multiplex PCR. The data hold about 330,000 clones, with roughly 88% observed a single time. Sample: PBMCs. The receptors come from a woman aged 18-29 years in good health and CMV-seronegative.

The V gene is TRBV27, the J gene TRBJ2-3, with TRBD2 matching 8 bases. J was trimmed by 4 bases and V by 6 bases; bases with no gene match: 3. Germline loops: CDR1 MNHEY, CDR2 SMNVEV (reference sequence). The CDR3 has 13 residues. The CDR3 protein is CASRSGLADTQYF. DNA of the CDR3: TGTGCCAGCAGGTCGGGACTAGCAGATACGCAGTATTTT.

The sample holds one count of this clone. The CDR3 DNA sequence: TGTGCCAGCAGCCGGACAAGGGACTCTAGCAATCAGCCCCAGCATTTT. Translated, it gives CASSRTRDSSNQPQHF. The chain has TRBV6-6 and TRBJ1-5; TRBD1 might be the D (5 bases). Trimming cost V 6 bases and J 0 bases, with 15 bases left between them. This CDR3 has 16 residues. Germline V gene lookup returns CDR1 MNHNY and CDR2 SVGAGI (reference sequence).

The J gene is TRBJ2-1, the V gene TRBV30; 11 bases agree with TRBD1. The V gene end was trimmed by 3 bases and the J gene end by 2 bases; junction bases not matched to a gene: 3. The CDR3 contains 15 residues. Germline V gene sequence: CDR1 GTSNPN, CDR2 SVGIG (reference sequence). CDR3 DNA: TGTGCCTGGAGCCAGGGACAGGGGGCCTACAATGAGCAGTTCTTC. It codes for CAWSQGQGAYNEQFF.

The chain links TRBV7-8 to TRBJ2-7; tentatively, D is TRBD2 (5 bases). This CDR3 has 13 amino acids. The V end lost 3 bases, the J end lost 3 bases, and 9 bases lay between the germline ends. Germline V gene sequence: CDR1 SGHVS, CDR2 FQNEAQ. For the CDR3, the DNA is TGTGCCAGCAGCTTGACCGGGAACTACGAGCAGTACTTC. Its translation is CASSLTGNYEQYF.

The chain uses TRBV6-1 and TRBJ2-7, with 8 positions matching TRBD2. The ends lost 6 bases at V and 5 bases at J; junction bases unmatched: 6. The germline gives CDR1 MNHNS, CDR2 SASEGT. The length of the CDR3 is 13 residues. DNA of the CDR3: TGTGCCAGCAGCCACTCGGGGGGGGACGAGCAGTACTTC. It codes for CASSHSGGDEQYF.

J is TRBJ2-3 and V is TRBV6-5; TRBD2 agrees at 8 bases. The CDR3 spans 15 residues. The germline gives CDR1 MNHEY, CDR2 SVGAGI. Trimming took 11 bases from V and 2 from J; bases not matched to a gene: 12. CDR3 loop: CACRMREAYTDTQYF. The CDR3 DNA is TGTGCCTGTCGGATGCGGGAGGCATACACAGATACGCAGTATTTT.

This clone showed up just once. The rearrangement links TRBV19 to TRBJ2-1; TRBD2 aligns across 7 bases. V was clipped by 5 bases and J by 13 bases; unmatched bases: 8. The CDR3 extends over 12 amino acids. Looked up from germline, CDR1 is LNHDA and CDR2 is SQIVND (reference sequence). CDR3 loop: CASSDSGFLQFF. CDR3 DNA sequence: TGTGCCAGTAGTGATAGCGGGTTTCTCCAGTTCTTC.

V usage is TRBV2 and J usage is TRBJ2-4; 10 bases agree with TRBD1. CDR1 is SNHLY, CDR2 FYNNEI, per germline. With 5 bases clipped from V and 7 bases from J, the junction kept 2 bases outside the gene matches. There are 13 residues in the CDR3. The CDR3 DNA reads TGTGCCAGCAGTTCGGACAGGGGGAACATTCAGTACTTC. Translating gives CASSSDRGNIQYF.

The V gene is TRBV7-6, the J gene TRBJ2-7; 8 nucleotides line up with TRBD2. This CDR3 comprises 16 residues. V lost 1 base to trimming and J lost 0 bases; unmatched junction nucleotides: 5. Germline assignment: CDR1 SGHVS and CDR2 FNYEAQ. CDR3 region: CASSLVAREASYEQYF. The CDR3 bases are TGTGCCAGCAGCTTAGTAGCGCGGGAGGCCTCCTACGAGCAGTACTTC.

V gene TRBV5-4 combines with J gene TRBJ1-1; 7 nucleotides align to TRBD1. From germline, CDR1 is SGHNT and CDR2 YYREEE (reference sequence). The CDR3 length is 15 residues. V dropped 4 bases and J dropped 1; count of bases not matched to a gene: 7. The CDR3 spells CASSVQGGGNTEAFF. Written as DNA, the CDR3 is TGTGCCAGCAGCGTCCAGGGGGGTGGGAACACTGAAGCTTTCTTT.

The chain's CDR3 is CASSLGLAGGTQETQYF. The CDR3, as DNA: TGTGCCAGCAGCTTAGGCCTAGCGGGAGGGACTCAAGAGACCCAGTACTTC. V is TRBV7-9 and J is TRBJ2-5; 12 bases align to TRBD2. CDR3 size: 17 residues. Germline V lookup: CDR1 SEHNR, CDR2 FQNEAQ (reference sequence). The V and J ends lost 1 base and 2 bases, in that order; junction bases with no gene match: 5.

This sequence joins TRBV28 and TRBJ1-5; tentative D call: TRBD1 (5 bases). The CDR3 extends over 17 amino acids. Trimming shortened V by 7 bases and J by 3 bases, and 22 bases separated the two germline ends. The germline CDR1 and CDR2 sequences are MDHEN and SYDVKM. The CDR3 region is CASIRGGAWTSNQPQHF. The CDR3 DNA sequence: TGTGCCAGCATTCGCGGTGGGGCCTGGACGTCCAATCAGCCCCAGCATTTT.

The chain carries TRBV6-1 and TRBJ1-2; possible D gene TRBD1, 6 bases. The V end lost 10 bases, the J end lost 5 bases, and 17 bases lay between the germline ends. Germline CDR1 reads MNHNS; CDR2 reads SASEGT. The CDR3 extends over 13 amino acids. CDR3 residues: CATIGRDMYGYTF. The CDR3 DNA sequence: TGTGCCACAATCGGTCGGGACATGTATGGCTACACCTTC.

The rearrangement joins TRBV19 to TRBJ2-1; possibly TRBD2 for D (5 bases). The CDR3 runs 18 residues. V lost 7 bases, J lost 2 bases, and 24 bases lay in between. In germline, CDR1 is LNHDA, CDR2 SQIVND (reference sequence). DNA for the CDR3: TGTGCCAGTACCCCTAGGGATGGGGTCAAGGGAGCCTACAATGAGCAGTTCTTC. Protein sequence: CASTPRDGVKGAYNEQFF.

The chain has TRBV27 and TRBJ2-5, with a tentative D call TRBD1 (6 bases). This CDR3 region has 13 residues. Looked up from germline, CDR1 is MNHEY and CDR2 is SMNVEV (reference sequence). V lost 6 bases and J lost 4, with 12 bases in between. The CDR3 region has the DNA TGTGCCAGCAGCCGCAGGGGATCAGAGACCCAGTACTTC. Its protein product is CASSRRGSETQYF.

This clone has just one count. The rearrangement links TRBV5-6 to TRBJ2-7, with 10 nucleotides matching TRBD2. This CDR3 comprises 14 residues. V lost 4 bases and J lost 2; bases outside the gene matches: 3. Germline CDR1 SGHDT, CDR2 YYEEEE. CDR3 in DNA: TGTGCCAGCAGCGAAAGCGGGAGGGCCTACGAGCAGTACTTC. Encoded protein: CASSESGRAYEQYF.

This rearrangement joins TRBV18 to TRBJ1-1; 7 nucleotides agree with TRBD1. The V gene's germline CDR1 is KGHSH and CDR2 LQKENI. V lost 1 base to trimming and J lost 10 bases; unmatched junction nucleotides: 6. There are 13 residues in the CDR3. In DNA form, the CDR3 reads TGTGCCAGCTCACCACGTCAGGGGGATGTAGCTTTCTTT. Its protein product is CASSPRQGDVAFF. Drawing the rest from reference TRBV18 and TRBJ1-1, the complete variable domain is NAGVMQNPRHLVRRRGQEARLRCSPMKGHSHVYWYRQLPEEGLKFMVYLQKENIIDESGMPKERFSAEFPKEGPSILRIQQVVRGDSAAYFCASSPRQGDVAFFGQGTRLTVV.

This chain uses TRBV19 with TRBJ2-2; D might be TRBD2 (5 bases). The CDR3 is 16 amino acids. Germline V CDR1 and CDR2: LNHDA, SQIVND (reference sequence). Between the trimmed V and J ends, which lost 4 bases and 2 bases, there was a span of 14 bases. For the CDR3, the DNA is TGTGCCAGTAGTACCCTCAGAGGGCTAAACACCGGGGAGCTGTTTTTT. Its protein is CASSTLRGLNTGELFF.

The V gene is TRBV15, the J gene TRBJ1-5, with D possibly matching TRBD1 (6 bases). The V end was cut by 0 bases, the J end by 0 bases, with 9 bases between. Germline loops: CDR1 LNHNV, CDR2 YYDKDF (reference sequence). This CDR3 contains 16 residues. Here the CDR3 reads CATSRDRGASNQPQHF. CDR3 coding DNA: TGTGCCACCAGCAGAGATCGGGGGGCTAGCAATCAGCCCCAGCATTTT. Looking up the rest from reference TRBV15 and TRBJ1-5 gives the full variable domain: DAMVIQNPRYQVTQFGKPVTLSCSQTLNHNVMYWYQQKSSQAPKLLFHYYDKDFNNEADTPDNFQSRRPNTSFCFLDIRSPGLGDTAMYLCATSRDRGASNQPQHFGDGTRLSIL.

This chain uses TRBV27 with TRBJ2-5, with D perhaps given as TRBD1 or TRBD2 (5 bases each). With 10 bases removed from V and 0 bases from J, the gap between germline ends came to 12 bases. CDR1 and CDR2 from the germline V gene are MNHEY and SMNVEV (reference sequence). This CDR3 region has 13 residues. The CDR3 DNA reads TGTGCCACCAGGGAGACGTACCAAGAGACCCAGTACTTC. It codes for CATRETYQETQYF.

The chain couples TRBV23-1 to TRBJ2-7; 7 positions match TRBD2. TRBV23-1 is an ORF for which the function is uncertain. V was pared by 1 base and J by 5 bases, with 8 bases of the junction left unmatched. This CDR3 is built from 15 residues. The CDR3 sequence is CASSQLKRDSHEQYF. CDR3 nucleotides: TGCGCCAGCAGTCAATTGAAGCGGGATTCCCACGAGCAGTACTTC.